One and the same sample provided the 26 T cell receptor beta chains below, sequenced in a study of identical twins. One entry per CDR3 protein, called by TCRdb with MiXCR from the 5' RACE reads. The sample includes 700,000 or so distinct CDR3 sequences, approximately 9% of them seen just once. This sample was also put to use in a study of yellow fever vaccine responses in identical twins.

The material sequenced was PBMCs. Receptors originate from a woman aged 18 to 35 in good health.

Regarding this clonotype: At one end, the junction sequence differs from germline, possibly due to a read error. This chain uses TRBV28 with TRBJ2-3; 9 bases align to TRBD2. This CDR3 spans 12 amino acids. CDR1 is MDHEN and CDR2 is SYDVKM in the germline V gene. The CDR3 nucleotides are TGTGCCAGCGAATTGAGGCGGGAGGGCCCGCATTTT. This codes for CASELRREGPHF. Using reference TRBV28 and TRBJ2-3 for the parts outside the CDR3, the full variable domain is DVKVTQSSRYLVKRTGEKVFLECVQDMDHENMFWYRQDPGLGLRLIYFSYDVKMKEKGDIPEGYSVSREKKERFSLILESASTNQTSMYLCASELRREGPHFGPGTRLTVL.

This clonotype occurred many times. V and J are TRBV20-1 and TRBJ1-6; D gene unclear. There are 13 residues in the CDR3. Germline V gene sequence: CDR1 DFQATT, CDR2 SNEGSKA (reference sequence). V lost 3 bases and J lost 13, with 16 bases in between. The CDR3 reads CSASLSAQAPLHF. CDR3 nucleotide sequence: TGCAGTGCTAGTCTTTCAGCCCAGGCGCCCCTCCACTTT.

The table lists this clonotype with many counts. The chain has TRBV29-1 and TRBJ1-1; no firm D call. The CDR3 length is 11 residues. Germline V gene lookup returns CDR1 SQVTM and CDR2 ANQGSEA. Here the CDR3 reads CIPDGNTEAFF. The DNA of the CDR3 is TGCATCCCGGACGGGAACACTGAAGCTTTCTTT.

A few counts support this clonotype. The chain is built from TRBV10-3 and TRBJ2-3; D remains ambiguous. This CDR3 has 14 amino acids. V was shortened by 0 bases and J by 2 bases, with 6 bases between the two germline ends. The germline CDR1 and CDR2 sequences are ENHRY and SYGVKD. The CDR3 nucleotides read TGTGCCATCAGTGAGTCAAGGTCCACAGATACGCAGTATTTT. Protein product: CAISESRSTDTQYF.

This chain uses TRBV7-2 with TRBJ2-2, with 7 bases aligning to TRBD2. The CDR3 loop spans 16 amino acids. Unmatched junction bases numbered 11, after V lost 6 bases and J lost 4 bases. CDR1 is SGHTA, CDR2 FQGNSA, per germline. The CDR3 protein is CASRGSGTWSTGELFF. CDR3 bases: TGTGCCAGCAGAGGAAGCGGGACCTGGAGCACCGGGGAGCTGTTTTTT.

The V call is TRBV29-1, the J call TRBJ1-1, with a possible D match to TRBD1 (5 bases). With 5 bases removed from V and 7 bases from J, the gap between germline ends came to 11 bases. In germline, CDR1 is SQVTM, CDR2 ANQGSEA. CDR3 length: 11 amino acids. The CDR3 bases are TGCAGCGTTTATCGGGGCAGTGAAGCTTTCTTT. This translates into CSVYRGSEAFF.

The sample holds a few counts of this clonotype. The CDR3 coding sequence is TGTGCCAGCAGACCCACGGCGGGAGTTCGGAATGAGCAGTTCTTC. Protein product: CASRPTAGVRNEQFF. The genes are TRBV6-2 or TRBV6-3 and TRBJ2-1, with 7 bases that match TRBD2. The CDR3 has 15 amino acids. Per germline, CDR1 MNHEY and CDR2 SVGEGT. V gave up 6 bases and J gave up 7 bases; unmatched junction bases: 12.

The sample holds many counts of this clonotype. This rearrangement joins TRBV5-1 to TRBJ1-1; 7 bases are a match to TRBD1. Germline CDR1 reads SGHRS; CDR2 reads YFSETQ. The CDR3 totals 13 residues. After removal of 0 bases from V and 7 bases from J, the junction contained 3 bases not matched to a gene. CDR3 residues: CASSLERQGEAFF. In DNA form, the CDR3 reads TGCGCCAGCAGCTTGGAGAGACAGGGTGAAGCTTTCTTT.

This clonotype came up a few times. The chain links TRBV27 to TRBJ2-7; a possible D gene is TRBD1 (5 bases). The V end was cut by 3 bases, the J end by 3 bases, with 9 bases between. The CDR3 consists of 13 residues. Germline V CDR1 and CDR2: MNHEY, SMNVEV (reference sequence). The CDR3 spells CASSFLGDYEQYF. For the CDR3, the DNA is TGTGCCAGCAGTTTTCTAGGGGACTACGAGCAGTACTTC.

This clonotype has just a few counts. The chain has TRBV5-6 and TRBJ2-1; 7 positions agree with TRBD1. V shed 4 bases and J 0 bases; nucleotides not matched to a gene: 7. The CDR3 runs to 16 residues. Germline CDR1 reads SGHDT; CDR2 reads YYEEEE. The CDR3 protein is CASSIRQGVSYNEQFF. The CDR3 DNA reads TGTGCCAGCAGCATAAGACAGGGTGTCTCCTACAATGAGCAGTTCTTC.

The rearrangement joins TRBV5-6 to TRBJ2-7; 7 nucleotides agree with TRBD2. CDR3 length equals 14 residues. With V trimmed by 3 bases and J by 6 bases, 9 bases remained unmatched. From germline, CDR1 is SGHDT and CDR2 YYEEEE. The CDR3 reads CASSSSEGGIEQYF. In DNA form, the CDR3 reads TGTGCCAGCAGCTCCTCAGAGGGAGGGATCGAGCAGTACTTC.

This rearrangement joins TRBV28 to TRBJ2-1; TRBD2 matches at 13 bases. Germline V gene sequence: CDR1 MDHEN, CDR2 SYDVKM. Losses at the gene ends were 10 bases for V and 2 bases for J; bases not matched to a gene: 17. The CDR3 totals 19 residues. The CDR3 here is CAKKYWGLAGFDPYNEQFF. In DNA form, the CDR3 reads TGTGCCAAGAAATATTGGGGACTAGCGGGATTCGACCCCTACAATGAGCAGTTCTTC. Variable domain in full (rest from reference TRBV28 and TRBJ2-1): DVKVTQSSRYLVKRTGEKVFLECVQDMDHENMFWYRQDPGLGLRLIYFSYDVKMKEKGDIPEGYSVSREKKERFSLILESASTNQTSMYLCAKKYWGLAGFDPYNEQFFGPGTRLTVL.

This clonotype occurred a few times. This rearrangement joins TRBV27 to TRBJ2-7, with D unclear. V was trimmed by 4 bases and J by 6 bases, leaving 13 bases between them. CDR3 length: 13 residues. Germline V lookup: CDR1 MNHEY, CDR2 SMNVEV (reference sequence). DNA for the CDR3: TGTGCCAGCAGTTATGGTCGATCTGGCGAGCAGTACTTC. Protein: CASSYGRSGEQYF.

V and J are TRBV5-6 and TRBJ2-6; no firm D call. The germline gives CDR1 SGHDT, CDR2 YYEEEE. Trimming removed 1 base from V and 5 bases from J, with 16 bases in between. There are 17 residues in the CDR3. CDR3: CASSLLWTVKRANVLTF. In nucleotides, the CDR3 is TGTGCCAGCAGCTTGTTGTGGACGGTAAAACGGGCCAACGTCCTGACTTTC.

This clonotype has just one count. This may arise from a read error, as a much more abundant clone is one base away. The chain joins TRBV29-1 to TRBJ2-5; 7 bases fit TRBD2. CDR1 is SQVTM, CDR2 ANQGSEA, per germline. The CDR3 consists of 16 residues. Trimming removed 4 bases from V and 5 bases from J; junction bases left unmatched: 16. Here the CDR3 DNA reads TGCAGCGTTGGCGTGTTGGGAGGGGCGCCGGGGGAGACCCAGTACTTC. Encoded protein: CSVGVLGGAPGETQYF.

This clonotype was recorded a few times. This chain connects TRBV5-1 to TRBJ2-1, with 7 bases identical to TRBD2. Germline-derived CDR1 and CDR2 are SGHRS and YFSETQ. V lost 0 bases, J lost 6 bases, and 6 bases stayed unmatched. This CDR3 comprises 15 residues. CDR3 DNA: TGCGCCAGCAGCTTGGCGGGACTATCTTTCAATGAGCAGTTCTTC. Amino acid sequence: CASSLAGLSFNEQFF.

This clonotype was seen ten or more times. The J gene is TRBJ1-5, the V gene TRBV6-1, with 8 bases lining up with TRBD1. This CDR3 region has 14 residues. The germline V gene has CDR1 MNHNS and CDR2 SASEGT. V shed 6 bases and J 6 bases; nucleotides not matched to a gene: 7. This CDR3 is CASSLTGVGQPQHF. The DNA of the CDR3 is TGTGCCAGCAGCTTGACAGGGGTGGGTCAGCCCCAGCATTTT.

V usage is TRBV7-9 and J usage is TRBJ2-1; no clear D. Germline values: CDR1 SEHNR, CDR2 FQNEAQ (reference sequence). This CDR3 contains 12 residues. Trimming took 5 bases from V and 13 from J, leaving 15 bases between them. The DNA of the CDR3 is TGTGCCAGCAGCCTACCGGAGTTGGCCCAGTTCTTC. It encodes CASSLPELAQFF.

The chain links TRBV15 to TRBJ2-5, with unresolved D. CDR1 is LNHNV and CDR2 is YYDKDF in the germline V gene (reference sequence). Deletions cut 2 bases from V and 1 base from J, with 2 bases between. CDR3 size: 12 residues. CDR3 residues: CATSRSQETQYF. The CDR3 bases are TGTGCCACCAGCAGAAGCCAAGAGACCCAGTACTTC.

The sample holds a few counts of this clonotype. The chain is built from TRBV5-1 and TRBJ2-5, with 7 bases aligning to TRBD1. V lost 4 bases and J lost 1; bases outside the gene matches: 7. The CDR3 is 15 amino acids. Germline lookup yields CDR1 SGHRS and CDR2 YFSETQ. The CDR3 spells CASSPGQSVQETQYF. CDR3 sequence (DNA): TGCGCCAGCAGCCCGGGACAGAGTGTCCAAGAGACCCAGTACTTC.

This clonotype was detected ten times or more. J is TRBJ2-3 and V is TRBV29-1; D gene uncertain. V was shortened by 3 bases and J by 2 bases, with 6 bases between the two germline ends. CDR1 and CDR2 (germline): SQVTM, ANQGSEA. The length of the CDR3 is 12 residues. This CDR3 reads CSVDRSTDTQYF. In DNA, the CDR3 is TGCAGCGTTGACAGATCCACAGATACGCAGTATTTT.

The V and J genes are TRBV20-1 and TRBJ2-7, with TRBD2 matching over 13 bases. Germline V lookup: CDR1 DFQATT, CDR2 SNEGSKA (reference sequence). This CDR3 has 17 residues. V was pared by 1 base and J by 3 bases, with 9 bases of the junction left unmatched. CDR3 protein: CSARAADGTSGDYEQYF. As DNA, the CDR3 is TGCAGTGCTAGAGCGGCCGATGGGACTAGCGGGGACTACGAGCAGTACTTC.

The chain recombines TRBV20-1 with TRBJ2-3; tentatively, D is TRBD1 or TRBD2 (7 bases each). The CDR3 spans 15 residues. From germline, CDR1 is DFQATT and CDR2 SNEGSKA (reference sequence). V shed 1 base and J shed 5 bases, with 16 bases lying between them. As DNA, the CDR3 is TGCAGTGCTAGAGCTGCAGGGGGAGGGCTAGATACGCAGTATTTT. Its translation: CSARAAGGGLDTQYF.

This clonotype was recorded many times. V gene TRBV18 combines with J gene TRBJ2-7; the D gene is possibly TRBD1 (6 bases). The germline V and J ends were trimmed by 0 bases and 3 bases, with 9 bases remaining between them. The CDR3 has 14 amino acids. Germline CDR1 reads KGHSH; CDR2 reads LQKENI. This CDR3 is CASSPPDSYYEQYF. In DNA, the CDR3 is TGTGCCAGCTCACCACCGGACAGCTACTACGAGCAGTACTTC. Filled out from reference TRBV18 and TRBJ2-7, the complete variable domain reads NAGVMQNPRHLVRRRGQEARLRCSPMKGHSHVYWYRQLPEEGLKFMVYLQKENIIDESGMPKERFSAEFPKEGPSILRIQQVVRGDSAAYFCASSPPDSYYEQYFGPGTRLTVT.

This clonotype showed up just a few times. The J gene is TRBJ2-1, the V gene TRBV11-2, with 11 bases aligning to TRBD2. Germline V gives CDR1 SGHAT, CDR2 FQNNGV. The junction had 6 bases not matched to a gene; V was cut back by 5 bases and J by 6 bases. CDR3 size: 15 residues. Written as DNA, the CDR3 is TGTGCCAGCAGCCACCCGGGACTAGCGGCCAATGAGCAGTTCTTC. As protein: CASSHPGLAANEQFF.

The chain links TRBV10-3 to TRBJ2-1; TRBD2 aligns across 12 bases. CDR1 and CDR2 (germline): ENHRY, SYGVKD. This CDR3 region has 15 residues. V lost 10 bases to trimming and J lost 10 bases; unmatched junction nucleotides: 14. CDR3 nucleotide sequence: TGTGCCACCTACGGACTAGCGGGGAGTTGGGGAGAGCAGTTCTTC. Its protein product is CATYGLAGSWGEQFF.